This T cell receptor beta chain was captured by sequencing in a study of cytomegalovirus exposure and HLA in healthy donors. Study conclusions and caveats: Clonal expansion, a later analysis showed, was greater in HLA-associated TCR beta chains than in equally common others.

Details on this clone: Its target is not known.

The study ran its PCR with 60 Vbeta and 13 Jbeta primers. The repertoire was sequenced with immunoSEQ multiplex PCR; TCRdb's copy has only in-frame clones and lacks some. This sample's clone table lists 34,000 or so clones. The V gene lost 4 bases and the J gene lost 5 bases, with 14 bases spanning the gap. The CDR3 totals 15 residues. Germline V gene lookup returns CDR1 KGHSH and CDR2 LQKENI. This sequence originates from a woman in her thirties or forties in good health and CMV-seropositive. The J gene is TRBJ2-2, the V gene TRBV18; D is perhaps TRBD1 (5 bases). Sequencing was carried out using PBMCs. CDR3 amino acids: CASSQVGAGTGELFF. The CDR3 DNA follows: TGTGCCAGCTCACAAGTGGGCGCAGGGACCGGGGAGCTGTTTTTT.